Reported below is one T cell receptor beta chain. What it binds is not known. J lost 8 bases, V lost 1 base, and 5 bases had no gene match. From germline, CDR1 is MGHRA and CDR2 YSYEKL. The length of the CDR3 is 14 residues. The repertoire was sequenced with immunoSEQ multiplex PCR; TCRdb's copy has only in-frame clones and lacks some. Of about 42,000 clones in the sample, roughly 83% were seen once. The data stem from a study of T cell responses to AZD1222 COVID-19 vaccine. General study findings and limits: Vaccine-associated CD4 TCRs spanned spike, dominant at 160-218 and 743-854. Of the AZD1222 recipients, only 5 or 6 were seropositive at baseline. Clonal diversity was possibly underestimated, and the donors were mostly white British, with more females. A reported finding is that nearly half of spike-specific TCRs target unmutated variant regions.

This clonotype originated in an adult who received the AZD1222 COVID-19 vaccine. V and J are TRBV4-1 and TRBJ1-2; 9 positions match TRBD1. Sequences were derived from peripheral blood, sampled 28 days after the second AZD1222 dose. The CDR3 nucleotides read TGCGCCAGCAGCCAAGGGGACAGGGAAAGAGGCTACACCTTC. Translated: CASSQGDRERGYTF.